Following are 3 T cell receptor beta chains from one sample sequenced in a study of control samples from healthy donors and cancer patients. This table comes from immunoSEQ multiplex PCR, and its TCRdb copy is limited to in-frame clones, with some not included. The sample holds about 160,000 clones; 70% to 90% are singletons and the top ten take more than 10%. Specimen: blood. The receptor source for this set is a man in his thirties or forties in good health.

The CDR3 reads CASSPYRGSNEKLFF. CDR3 sequence (DNA): TGTGCCAGCAGTCCCTACAGGGGATCTAATGAAAAACTGTTTTTT. V gene TRBV6-5 combines with J gene TRBJ1-4; 7 positions agree with TRBD1. Looked up from germline, CDR1 is MNHEY and CDR2 is SVGAGI. V was pared by 5 bases and J by 3 bases, with 6 bases of the junction left unmatched. The CDR3 runs 15 residues.

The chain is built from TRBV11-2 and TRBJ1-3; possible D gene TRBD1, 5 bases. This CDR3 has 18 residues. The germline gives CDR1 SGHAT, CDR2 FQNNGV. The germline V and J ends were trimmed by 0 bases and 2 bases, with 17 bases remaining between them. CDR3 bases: TGTGCCAGCAGCTTAGATTCAGGGTACGGGGCCACTGGAAACACCATATATTTT. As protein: CASSLDSGYGATGNTIYF.

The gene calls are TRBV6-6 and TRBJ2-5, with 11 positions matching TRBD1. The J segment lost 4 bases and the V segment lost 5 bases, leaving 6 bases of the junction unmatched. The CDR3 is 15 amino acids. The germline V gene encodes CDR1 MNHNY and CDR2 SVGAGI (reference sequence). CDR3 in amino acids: CASSTLGTGGETQYF. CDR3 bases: TGTGCCAGCAGTACCCTAGGGACAGGGGGAGAGACCCAGTACTTC.